This entry lists 30 T cell receptor beta chains sequenced from one sample in a study of CD8 T cells in Susac syndrome. RNA was extracted with the RNeasy kit, and a quantity of roughly 0.45 to 1 ug was reverse transcribed using random hexamers. Using its own MiXCR run on the immunoSEQ multiplex PCR reads, TCRdb lists one record per CDR3 protein. The sample has 110,000 or so distinct CDR3 sequences, 90% to 95% seen once. Sequencing input: CD4+ T cells from PBMCs. All receptors derive from a human donor in good health.

The chain combines TRBV7-9 with TRBJ2-4, with D unresolved. This CDR3 contains 12 residues. V lost 5 bases and J 7 bases, leaving 9 bases between the germline ends. Per germline, CDR1 SEHNR and CDR2 FQNEAQ (reference sequence). The CDR3 DNA sequence: TGTGCCAGCAGCCCAACGGACAACATTCAGTACTTC. Translation: CASSPTDNIQYF.

The V and J genes are TRBV5-1 and TRBJ2-3; no reliable D call. Deletions cut 4 bases from V and 1 base from J, with 13 bases between. The CDR3 loop spans 15 amino acids. Germline V gene data show CDR1 as SGHRS and CDR2 as YFSETQ. The CDR3 region is CASSPTGGGTDTQYF. The CDR3 nucleotides read TGCGCCAGCAGCCCGACTGGCGGTGGCACAGATACGCAGTATTTT.

This clonotype was detected only a few times. V is TRBV23-1 and J is TRBJ1-4; 9 nucleotides line up with TRBD1. TRBV23-1 is reported as an ORF; its role is uncertain. The length of the CDR3 is 18 residues. With V trimmed by 3 bases and J by 1 base, 9 bases remained unmatched. CDR3 protein: CASSHIQGAFQTNEKLFF. CDR3 bases: TGCGCCAGCAGTCACATACAGGGGGCGTTCCAAACTAATGAAAAACTGTTTTTT.

Regarding this clonotype: Relative to the germline gene, one junction end is altered; a read error may explain this. This chain joins TRBV19 and TRBJ1-1; D unclear. CDR3 length equals 15 residues. Germline CDR1 and CDR2: LNHDA and SQIVND (reference sequence). The CDR3 nucleotides are TGTGCCAGTAGTCTAGACCCGGTCATGGGCACTGAAGCTTTCTTT. It codes for CASSLDPVMGTEAFF.

The chain is built from TRBV2 and TRBJ1-6, with 7 positions matching TRBD1. The CDR3 is made up of 15 amino acids. Germline V gene sequence: CDR1 SNHLY, CDR2 FYNNEI. The V segment lost 6 bases and the J segment 2 bases; nucleotides outside the gene matches: 4. CDR3: CASRVDRAYNSPLHF. CDR3 DNA sequence: TGTGCCAGCAGGGTTGACAGGGCCTATAATTCACCCCTCCACTTT. The whole variable domain, remainder taken from reference TRBV2 and TRBJ1-6, is EPEVTQTPSHQVTQMGQEVILRCVPISNHLYFYWYRQILGQKVEFLVSFYNNEISEKSEIFDDQFSVERPDGSNFTLKIRSTKLEDSAMYFCASRVDRAYNSPLHFGNGTRLTVT.

This clonotype was recorded only once. The genes are TRBV19 and TRBJ2-5; maybe TRBD1 (6 bases). The CDR3 is 17 residues long. The ends were cut back, 4 bases at V and 4 bases at J, with 22 bases in the middle. Germline CDR1 and CDR2: LNHDA and SQIVND (reference sequence). CDR3 amino acids: CASSKLSTARGGETQYF. CDR3 DNA: TGTGCCAGTAGTAAACTATCGACAGCCAGAGGGGGAGAGACCCAGTACTTC.

The CDR3 nucleotides are TGTGCCATCAGTGTCTTAGCGGGAGTGGAGACCCAGTACTTC. Encoded protein: CAISVLAGVETQYF. This chain joins TRBV10-3 and TRBJ2-5; 9 nucleotides line up with TRBD2. With V trimmed by 4 bases and J by 5 bases, 5 bases remained unmatched. The CDR3 consists of 14 residues. Germline values: CDR1 ENHRY, CDR2 SYGVKD.

The chain uses TRBV5-1 and TRBJ1-2; D not resolved. Trimming took 7 bases from V and 2 from J, leaving 15 bases between them. This CDR3 has 14 amino acids. Germline CDR1 is SGHRS and CDR2 is YFSETQ. CDR3 region: CASEPWGGNYGYTF. The CDR3 DNA reads TGCGCCAGCGAGCCGTGGGGAGGCAACTATGGCTACACCTTC.

The chain carries TRBV18 and TRBJ1-1; 7 positions match TRBD1. Germline-derived CDR1 and CDR2 are KGHSH and LQKENI. Germline trimming cut 2 bases from V and 2 bases from J; bases unmatched to any gene: 11. This CDR3 is built from 17 residues. CDR3 residues: CASSPFATGTVNTEAFF. The CDR3 DNA sequence: TGTGCCAGCTCACCATTTGCGACAGGGACCGTAAACACTGAAGCTTTCTTT.

J is TRBJ2-7 and V is TRBV28; 8 positions match TRBD2. CDR3 length: 14 amino acids. Looked up from germline, CDR1 is MDHEN and CDR2 is SYDVKM. The V segment lost 5 bases and the J segment 7 bases; nucleotides outside the gene matches: 10. The CDR3 sequence is CASSPSGGQQEQYF. The CDR3 DNA reads TGTGCCAGCAGTCCGTCGGGAGGGCAGCAAGAGCAGTACTTC.

This sequence joins TRBV29-1 and TRBJ2-5; tentatively, D is TRBD1 or TRBD2 (5 bases each). With 8 bases removed from V and 7 bases from J, the gap between germline ends came to 26 bases. Looked up from germline, CDR1 is SQVTM and CDR2 is ANQGSEA. The CDR3 consists of 15 residues. The CDR3 coding sequence is TGCAGCTTCCGGGACCCAATCCTTCCCGACGGGACCCAGTACTTC. It specifies CSFRDPILPDGTQYF.

This chain uses TRBV3-1 with TRBJ1-5; a weak D match, TRBD1 (6 bases). Germline V CDR1 and CDR2: LGHDT, YNNKEL (reference sequence). The CDR3 spans 13 residues. Trimming left V 4 bases short and J 7 bases short, with 11 bases between. CDR3 residues: CASSPQGWQPQHF. As DNA, the CDR3 is TGTGCCAGCAGCCCACAGGGTTGGCAGCCCCAGCATTTT.

The rearrangement links TRBV15 to TRBJ2-5; D call uncertain. Germline CDR1 and CDR2: LNHNV and YYDKDF (reference sequence). The CDR3 extends over 15 amino acids. The germline V and J ends were trimmed by 0 bases and 2 bases, with 10 bases remaining between them. CDR3 DNA sequence: TGTGCCACCAGCAGAGATCAAGGCGGACAAGAGACCCAGTACTTC. Protein: CATSRDQGGQETQYF.

The V and J genes are TRBV7-9 and TRBJ2-3; D is perhaps TRBD2 (5 bases). V lost 5 bases and J lost 4, with 16 bases in between. There are 15 residues in the CDR3. Germline V gene data show CDR1 as SEHNR and CDR2 as FQNEAQ (reference sequence). The chain's CDR3 is CASSDPRAAADTQYF. CDR3 DNA: TGTGCCAGCAGCGACCCCCGGGCAGCGGCAGATACGCAGTATTTT.

The chain links TRBV2 to TRBJ2-7, with 7 nucleotides matching TRBD2. Trimming at V came to 4 bases and at J to 5 bases, leaving 8 bases not matched to a gene. The CDR3 spans 14 residues. The germline CDR1 and CDR2 sequences are SNHLY and FYNNEI. Here the CDR3 reads CASSGPAGVNEQYF. The DNA of the CDR3 is TGTGCCAGCAGTGGCCCGGCGGGAGTAAACGAGCAGTACTTC.

V usage is TRBV5-1 and J usage is TRBJ1-5; D gene unclear. V lost 2 bases, J lost 5 bases, and 11 bases lay in between. CDR1 and CDR2 from the germline V gene are SGHRS and YFSETQ. The CDR3 covers 14 residues. In DNA form, the CDR3 reads TGCGCCAGCAGCTTCTCCGGGGAGGATCAGCCCCAGCATTTT. Protein: CASSFSGEDQPQHF.

This chain connects TRBV10-1 to TRBJ2-5; 7 nucleotides match TRBD2. This CDR3 region has 13 residues. Germline V CDR1 and CDR2: WNHNN, SYGVQD (reference sequence). V lost 3 bases and J lost 4; bases outside the gene matches: 2. CDR3 residues: CASSEAGLETQYF. DNA for the CDR3: TGCGCCAGCAGTGAAGCGGGACTAGAGACCCAGTACTTC.

V and J are TRBV5-1 and TRBJ1-2; a weak D match, TRBD1 (6 bases). Trimming shortened V by 5 bases and J by 3 bases, and 17 bases separated the two germline ends. The germline CDR1 and CDR2 sequences are SGHRS and YFSETQ. This CDR3 contains 15 residues. This chain's CDR3 is CASRSGEPGDYGYTF. The CDR3, as DNA: TGCGCCAGCAGATCTGGGGAGCCAGGGGACTATGGCTACACCTTC.

Note on this clonotype: One end of the junction varies from germline; a read error may be responsible. This chain joins TRBV6-1 and TRBJ2-7, with D tentatively TRBD1 (8 bases). The CDR3 contains 14 residues. Germline lookup yields CDR1 MNHNS and CDR2 SASEGT. The CDR3 DNA reads as TGTGCCAGCACTGAAGCGGGACAGGCCTACGAGCAGTACTTC. It is translated as CASTEAGQAYEQYF.

The chain employs TRBV28 and TRBJ2-1; D is undetermined. V gave up 7 bases and J gave up 0 bases, with 7 bases separating them. The CDR3 totals 13 residues. In germline, CDR1 is MDHEN, CDR2 SYDVKM. The CDR3 spells CASTPSSYNEQFF. In DNA, the CDR3 is TGTGCCAGCACCCCGAGCTCCTACAATGAGCAGTTCTTC. Full variable domain (remainder filled in from reference TRBV28 and TRBJ2-1): DVKVTQSSRYLVKRTGEKVFLECVQDMDHENMFWYRQDPGLGLRLIYFSYDVKMKEKGDIPEGYSVSREKKERFSLILESASTNQTSMYLCASTPSSYNEQFFGPGTRLTVL.

The rearrangement uses TRBV5-1 and TRBJ2-1; 8 bases are shared with TRBD2. This CDR3 spans 15 amino acids. V was pared by 7 bases and J by 1 base, with 7 bases of the junction left unmatched. In germline, CDR1 is SGHRS, CDR2 YFSETQ. The CDR3 bases are TGCGCCAGCGGCCTAGCGGGCGATTCCTACAATGAGCAGTTCTTC. This codes for CASGLAGDSYNEQFF.

The chain uses TRBV7-9 and TRBJ2-5, with TRBD1 as a possible D gene (5 bases). Trimming cost V 0 bases and J 9 bases, with 14 bases left between them. Germline V gives CDR1 SEHNR, CDR2 FQNEAQ (reference sequence). The CDR3 runs to 14 residues. For the CDR3, the DNA is TGTGCCAGCAGCTTAGCGCTCCGGATCAGGGCCCAGTACTTC. Its translation is CASSLALRIRAQYF.

The rearrangement links TRBV7-2 to TRBJ1-1; a possible D gene is TRBD1 (6 bases). Germline V gives CDR1 SGHTA, CDR2 FQGNSA. V was pared by 4 bases and J by 2 bases, with 14 bases between. The CDR3 spans 15 residues. The CDR3 DNA sequence: TGTGCCAGCAGCTCGAGGGGGACAAGAAACACTGAAGCTTTCTTT. Translation gives CASSSRGTRNTEAFF.

The count of this clonotype is one. The CDR3 is CASTASGSVNKETQYF. In DNA form, the CDR3 reads TGTGCCAGCACGGCTAGCGGGAGTGTTAACAAAGAGACCCAGTACTTC. The chain joins TRBV2 to TRBJ2-5; 10 bases are shared with TRBD2. CDR1 and CDR2 (germline): SNHLY, FYNNEI. CDR3 size: 16 residues. V lost 7 bases and J lost 3; bases outside the gene matches: 11.

The table lists this clonotype with a count of one. The chain carries TRBV6-1 and TRBJ2-1; 9 nucleotides match TRBD2. Per germline, CDR1 MNHNS and CDR2 SASEGT. V shed 5 bases and J 5 bases; nucleotides not matched to a gene: 10. This CDR3 has 16 residues. The CDR3 loop is CASSPTGLAGNNEQFF. The DNA of the CDR3 is TGTGCCAGCAGTCCTACGGGGCTAGCGGGAAACAATGAGCAGTTCTTC.

The genes are TRBV5-4 and TRBJ1-3; 8 nucleotides agree with TRBD1. Germline V CDR1 and CDR2: SGHNT, YYREEE (reference sequence). The CDR3 runs to 15 residues. V was pared by 5 bases and J by 2 bases, with 6 bases of the junction left unmatched. This CDR3 is CASSFQGAAGNTIYF. CDR3 DNA sequence: TGTGCCAGCAGTTTTCAGGGGGCCGCTGGAAACACCATATATTTT. Full variable domain (missing parts from reference TRBV5-4 and TRBJ1-3): ETGVTQSPTHLIKTRGQQVTLRCSSQSGHNTVSWYQQALGQGPQFIFQYYREEENGRGNFPPRFSGLQFPNYSSELNVNALELDDSALYLCASSFQGAAGNTIYFGEGSWLTVV.

The chain uses TRBV19 and TRBJ2-1, with 10 bases identical to TRBD2. The J segment lost 5 bases and the V segment lost 7 bases, leaving 14 bases of the junction unmatched. Germline loops: CDR1 LNHDA, CDR2 SQIVND (reference sequence). CDR3 size: 17 residues. In DNA form, the CDR3 reads TGTGCCAGTACCCCGACAGTACTAGCGGGAAGGGACAATGAGCAGTTCTTC. This sequence encodes CASTPTVLAGRDNEQFF. Based on the CDR3 plus reference TRBV19 and TRBJ2-1, the full variable domain is DGGITQSPKYLFRKEGQNVTLSCEQNLNHDAMYWYRQDPGQGLRLIYYSQIVNDFQKGDIAEGYSVSREKKESFPLTVTSAQKNPTAFYLCASTPTVLAGRDNEQFFGPGTRLTVL.

The chain couples TRBV12-3 or TRBV12-4 to TRBJ2-7; 16 nucleotides agree with TRBD2. The CDR3 extends over 17 amino acids. Trimming at V came to 7 bases and at J to 3 bases, leaving 9 bases not matched to a gene. This chain's CDR3 is CASTLSGTSGRGYEQYF. The CDR3, as DNA: TGTGCCAGCACCCTATCCGGGACTAGCGGGAGGGGCTACGAGCAGTACTTC.

The chain employs TRBV20-1 and TRBJ2-5; D is unclear. Germline CDR1 DFQATT, CDR2 SNEGSKA (reference sequence). There are 13 residues in the CDR3. V was cut by 2 bases and J by 5 bases, with 12 bases left in between. CDR3 nucleotide sequence: TGCAGTGCTAGACTCACCGGAACGGAGACCCAGTACTTC. This translates into CSARLTGTETQYF.

The chain joins TRBV7-8 to TRBJ2-1; the match to TRBD1 covers 8 bases. Germline V gene sequence: CDR1 SGHVS, CDR2 FQNEAQ. The CDR3 has 16 amino acids. After removal of 6 bases from V and 0 bases from J, the junction contained 7 bases not matched to a gene. CDR3 bases: TGTGCCAGCAGAAGGACAGGGCCTAGCTCCTACAATGAGCAGTTCTTC. Protein product: CASRRTGPSSYNEQFF.